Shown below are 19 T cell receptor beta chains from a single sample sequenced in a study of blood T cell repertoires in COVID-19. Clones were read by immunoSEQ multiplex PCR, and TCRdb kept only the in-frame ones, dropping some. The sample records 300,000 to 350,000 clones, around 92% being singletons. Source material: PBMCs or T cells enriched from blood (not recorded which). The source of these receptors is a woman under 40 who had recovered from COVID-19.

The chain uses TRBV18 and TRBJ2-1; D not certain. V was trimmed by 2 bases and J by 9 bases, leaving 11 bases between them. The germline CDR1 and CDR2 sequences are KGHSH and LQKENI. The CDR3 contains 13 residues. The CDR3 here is CASSPAAFGEQFF. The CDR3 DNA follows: TGTGCCAGCTCACCAGCGGCCTTCGGTGAGCAGTTCTTC.

In nucleotides, the CDR3 is TGTGCCAGCAGCCACCTTCTAGCGGGAGTAGTTAACACCGGGGAGCTGTTTTTT. It codes for CASSHLLAGVVNTGELFF. The rearrangement uses TRBV3-1 (or the pseudogene TRBV3-2) and TRBJ2-2; 10 bases agree with TRBD2. With V trimmed by 3 bases and J by 2 bases, 9 bases remained unmatched. The CDR3 is 18 residues long. Germline V lookup: CDR1 LGHDT, CDR2 YNNKEL (reference sequence).

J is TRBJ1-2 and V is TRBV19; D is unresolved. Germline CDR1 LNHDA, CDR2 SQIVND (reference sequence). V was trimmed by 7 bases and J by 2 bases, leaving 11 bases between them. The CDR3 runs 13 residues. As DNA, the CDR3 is TGTGCCAGTACCCCCCTTGGCAACTATGGCTACACCTTC. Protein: CASTPLGNYGYTF.

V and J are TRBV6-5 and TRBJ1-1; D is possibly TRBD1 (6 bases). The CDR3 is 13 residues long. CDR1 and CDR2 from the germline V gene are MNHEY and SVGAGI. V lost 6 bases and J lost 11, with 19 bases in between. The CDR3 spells CASSRTGTLSAFF. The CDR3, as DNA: TGTGCCAGCAGCCGAACAGGGACCCTTTCGGCTTTCTTT.

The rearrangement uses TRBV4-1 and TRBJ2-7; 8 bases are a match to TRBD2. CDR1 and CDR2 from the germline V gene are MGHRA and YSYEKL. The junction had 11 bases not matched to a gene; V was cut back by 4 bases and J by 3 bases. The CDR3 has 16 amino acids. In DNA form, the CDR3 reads TGCGCCAGCAGCCTCAAAGGGCTAGCGGGTTTCTACGAGCAGTACTTC. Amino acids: CASSLKGLAGFYEQYF.

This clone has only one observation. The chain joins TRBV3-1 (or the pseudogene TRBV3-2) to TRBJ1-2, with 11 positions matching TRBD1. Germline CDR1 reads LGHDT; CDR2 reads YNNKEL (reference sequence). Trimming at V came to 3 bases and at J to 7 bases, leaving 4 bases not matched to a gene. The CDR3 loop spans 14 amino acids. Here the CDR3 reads CASSHRTGGFGYTF. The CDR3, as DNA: TGTGCCAGCAGCCACCGGACAGGGGGCTTTGGCTACACCTTC.

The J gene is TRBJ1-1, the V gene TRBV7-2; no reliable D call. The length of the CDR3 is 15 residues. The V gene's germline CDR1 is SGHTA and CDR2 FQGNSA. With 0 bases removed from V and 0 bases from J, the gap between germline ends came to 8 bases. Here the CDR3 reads CASSLANGMNTEAFF. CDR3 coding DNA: TGTGCCAGCAGCTTAGCGAACGGTATGAACACTGAAGCTTTCTTT.

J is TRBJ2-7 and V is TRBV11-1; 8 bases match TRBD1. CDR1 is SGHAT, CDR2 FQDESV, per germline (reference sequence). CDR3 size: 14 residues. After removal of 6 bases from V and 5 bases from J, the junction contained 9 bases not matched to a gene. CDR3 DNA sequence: TGTGCCAGCAGATTACAGGGGGAACTCGACGAGCAGTACTTC. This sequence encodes CASRLQGELDEQYF.

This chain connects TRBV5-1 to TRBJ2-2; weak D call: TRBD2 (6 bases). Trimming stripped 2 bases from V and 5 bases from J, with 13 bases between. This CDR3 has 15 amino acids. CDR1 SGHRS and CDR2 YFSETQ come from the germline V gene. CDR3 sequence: CASSLTSRGTGELFF. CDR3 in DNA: TGCGCCAGCAGCTTAACTTCCCGGGGGACCGGGGAGCTGTTTTTT.

The CDR3 here is CASSQSGAKGNNSNQPQHF. In DNA form, the CDR3 reads TGCGCCAGCAGTCAATCCGGAGCCAAAGGAAACAATAGCAATCAGCCCCAGCATTTT. The V and J genes are TRBV23-1 and TRBJ1-5; D remains unclear. TRBV23-1 counts as an open reading frame of uncertain function. This CDR3 comprises 19 residues. The V and J ends lost 0 bases and 0 bases respectively, with 18 bases between them.

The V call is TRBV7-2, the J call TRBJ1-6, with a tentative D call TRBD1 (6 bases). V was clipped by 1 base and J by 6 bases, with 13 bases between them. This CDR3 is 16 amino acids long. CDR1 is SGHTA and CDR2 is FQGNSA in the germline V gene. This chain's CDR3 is CASSLVRGGGNSPLHF. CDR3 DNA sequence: TGTGCCAGCAGCTTAGTGCGGGGGGGCGGTAATTCACCCCTCCACTTT.

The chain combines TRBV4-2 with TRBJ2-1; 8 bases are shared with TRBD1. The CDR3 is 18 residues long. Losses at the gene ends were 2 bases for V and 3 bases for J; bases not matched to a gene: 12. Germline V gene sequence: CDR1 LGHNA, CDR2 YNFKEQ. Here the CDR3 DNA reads TGTGCCAGCAGCCAACCGATATACAGGGGGACCCTCTACAATGAGCAGTTCTTC. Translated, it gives CASSQPIYRGTLYNEQFF.

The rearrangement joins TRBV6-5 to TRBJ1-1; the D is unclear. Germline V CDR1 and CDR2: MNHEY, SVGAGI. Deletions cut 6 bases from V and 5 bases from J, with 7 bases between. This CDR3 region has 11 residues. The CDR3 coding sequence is TGTGCCAGCAGCTACCATACTGAAGCTTTCTTT. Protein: CASSYHTEAFF.

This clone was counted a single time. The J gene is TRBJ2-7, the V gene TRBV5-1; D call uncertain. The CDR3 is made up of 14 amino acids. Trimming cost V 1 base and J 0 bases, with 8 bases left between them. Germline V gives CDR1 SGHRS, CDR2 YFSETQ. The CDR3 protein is CASSLTDRSYEQYF. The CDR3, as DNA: TGCGCCAGCAGCTTGACTGATCGCTCCTACGAGCAGTACTTC.

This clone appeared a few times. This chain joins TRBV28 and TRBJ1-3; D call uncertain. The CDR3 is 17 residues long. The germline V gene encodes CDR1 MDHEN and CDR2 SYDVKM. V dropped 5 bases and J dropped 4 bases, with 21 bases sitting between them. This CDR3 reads CASSLLRERLRGNTIYF. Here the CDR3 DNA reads TGTGCCAGCAGTCTTCTTCGAGAGCGCCTGAGGGGAAACACCATATATTTT.

Here the CDR3 reads CASSILYGLNTGELFF. The CDR3 DNA follows: TGTGCCAGTAGTATACTCTACGGACTCAACACCGGGGAGCTGTTTTTT. The V gene is TRBV19, the J gene TRBJ2-2; possibly TRBD2 for D (5 bases). The length of the CDR3 is 16 residues. From germline, CDR1 is LNHDA and CDR2 SQIVND (reference sequence). With 2 bases removed from V and 2 bases from J, the gap between germline ends came to 12 bases.

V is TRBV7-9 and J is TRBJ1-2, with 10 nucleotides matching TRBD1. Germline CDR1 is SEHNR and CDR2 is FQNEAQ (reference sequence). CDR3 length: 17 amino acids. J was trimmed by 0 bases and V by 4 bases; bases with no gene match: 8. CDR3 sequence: CASSSGQGPTANYGYTF. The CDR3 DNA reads TGTGCCAGCAGCTCGGGACAGGGGCCAACAGCTAACTATGGCTACACCTTC.

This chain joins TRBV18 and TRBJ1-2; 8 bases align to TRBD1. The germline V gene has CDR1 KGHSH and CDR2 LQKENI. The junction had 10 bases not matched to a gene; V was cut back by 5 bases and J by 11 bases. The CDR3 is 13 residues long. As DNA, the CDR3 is TGTGCCAGCTCAACGGACAGGGAATTTGGGTACACCTTC. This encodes CASSTDREFGYTF.

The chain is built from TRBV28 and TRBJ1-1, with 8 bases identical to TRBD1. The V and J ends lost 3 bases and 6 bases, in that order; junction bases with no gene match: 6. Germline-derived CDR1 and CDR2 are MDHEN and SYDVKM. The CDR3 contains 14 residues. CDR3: CASSFPDRGAEAFF. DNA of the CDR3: TGTGCCAGCAGTTTCCCCGACAGGGGAGCTGAAGCTTTCTTT.